This entry lists 30 T cell receptor beta chains sequenced from one sample in a study of T cell repertoires in cytomegalovirus infection. TCRdb re-analysed the reads in MiXCR, keeping a single row per CDR3 protein. The repertoire consists of around 490,000 distinct CDR3 sequences, with more than 20% occurring once and the leading ten covering 13%. Sequencing used PBMCs. The receptor source for this set is a human donor in good health (CMV status not recorded). Some clones in this sample may be carry-over from other donors' samples.

This clonotype has just a few counts. V and J are TRBV6-1 and TRBJ1-2; no definite D call. This CDR3 spans 13 amino acids. CDR1 and CDR2 (germline): MNHNS, SASEGT. V was cut by 9 bases and J by 4 bases, with 15 bases left in between. In DNA, the CDR3 is TGTGCCAGTCAGAGAGGTACGGGCTATGGCTACACCTTC. Protein product: CASQRGTGYGYTF.

This chain links TRBV25-1 with TRBJ2-1; 11 positions agree with TRBD2. The V segment lost 3 bases and the J segment 9 bases; nucleotides outside the gene matches: 7. The CDR3 extends over 15 amino acids. Germline CDR1 MGHDK, CDR2 SYGVNS. CDR3 bases: TGTGCCAGCAGTGACCTAGCGGGAGGCAACACTGAGCAGTTCTTC. It is translated as CASSDLAGGNTEQFF.

The genes are TRBV19 and TRBJ1-1, with unresolved D. V dropped 4 bases and J dropped 5 bases, with 14 bases sitting between them. Germline V gene sequence: CDR1 LNHDA, CDR2 SQIVND (reference sequence). This CDR3 is 14 amino acids long. The CDR3 DNA reads as TGTGCCAGTAGTAAGGCAGATGTTTTAACTGAAGCTTTCTTT. Translation: CASSKADVLTEAFF.

This clonotype was detected ten times or more. The chain carries TRBV7-9 and TRBJ1-2; D remains unclear. Between the trimmed V and J ends, which lost 3 bases and 2 bases, there was a span of 7 bases. Looked up from germline, CDR1 is SEHNR and CDR2 is FQNEAQ (reference sequence). The CDR3 is made up of 13 amino acids. This CDR3 reads CASSFYANYGYTF. The CDR3 region has the DNA TGTGCCAGCAGCTTTTACGCCAACTATGGCTACACCTTC.

The chain recombines TRBV7-3 with TRBJ1-1, with D hard to call. Per the germline V gene, CDR1 is SGHTA and CDR2 is FQGTGA. Trimming left V 2 bases short and J 6 bases short, with 16 bases between. The length of the CDR3 is 15 residues. For the CDR3, the DNA is TGTGCCAGCAGCTTATACTCCCTGAGGAGGGCTGAAGCTTTCTTT. It is translated as CASSLYSLRRAEAFF.

The genes are TRBV27 and TRBJ2-7; TRBD1 agrees at 8 bases. Germline V CDR1 and CDR2: MNHEY, SMNVEV (reference sequence). This CDR3 is 15 amino acids long. V lost 4 bases and J lost 2; bases outside the gene matches: 7. CDR3 region: CASSSLGTGTYEQYF. DNA of the CDR3: TGTGCCAGCAGTTCACTCGGGACAGGTACCTACGAGCAGTACTTC.

CDR3 DNA: TGTGCCAGCAGCTTAGCGGTCGGGATTTCCTACAATGAGCAGTTCTTC. It is translated as CASSLAVGISYNEQFF. The chain links TRBV7-6 to TRBJ2-1, with D possibly TRBD2 on 5 matching bases. Germline V gene data show CDR1 as SGHVS and CDR2 as FNYEAQ. V was pared by 0 bases and J by 1 base, with 10 bases between. The CDR3 covers 16 residues.

In this sample, this clonotype turned up a few times. CDR3 protein: CASSQVAVSSGRATDTQYF. The CDR3 DNA follows: TGTGCCAGCAGCCAAGTGGCGGTCTCTAGCGGGAGGGCCACAGATACGCAGTATTTT. The chain combines TRBV7-9 with TRBJ2-3; 12 bases map to TRBD2. The CDR3 is 19 residues long. Germline trimming cut 5 bases from V and 2 bases from J; bases unmatched to any gene: 14. CDR1 is SEHNR, CDR2 FQNEAQ, per germline (reference sequence).

A few counts support this clonotype. The chain combines TRBV5-1 with TRBJ1-3; no reliable D call. V was trimmed by 4 bases and J by 0 bases, leaving 20 bases between them. The CDR3 is 18 amino acids. The germline CDR1 and CDR2 sequences are SGHRS and YFSETQ. The CDR3 coding sequence is TGCGCCAGCAGCCGGAACGGAGTGGGCCCCAGCTCTGGAAACACCATATATTTT. It translates to CASSRNGVGPSSGNTIYF.

The table lists this clonotype with a few counts. The rearrangement links TRBV11-2 to TRBJ2-7, with 9 bases lining up with TRBD1. After removal of 1 base from V and 5 bases from J, the junction contained 6 bases not matched to a gene. The CDR3 has 15 amino acids. Germline lookup yields CDR1 SGHAT and CDR2 FQNNGV. The DNA of the CDR3 is TGTGCCAGCAGCTTAGCCGGGACAGGGTACGACGAGCAGTACTTC. This translates into CASSLAGTGYDEQYF.

This clonotype has a count of ten or more. The chain recombines TRBV7-6 with TRBJ2-1; TRBD1 might be the D (5 bases). The CDR3 length is 15 residues. The V end was cut by 1 base, the J end by 6 bases, with 13 bases between. Germline CDR1 SGHVS, CDR2 FNYEAQ. The CDR3 DNA sequence: TGTGCCAGCAGCTTAGGGTTGGGGCAGCTCAATGAGCAGTTCTTC. Translation gives CASSLGLGQLNEQFF.

This clonotype was counted between two and nine times. The chain couples TRBV10-3 to TRBJ2-1; 13 nucleotides line up with TRBD2. Trimming at V came to 11 bases and at J to 6 bases, leaving 13 bases not matched to a gene. CDR1 is ENHRY, CDR2 SYGVKD, per germline. This CDR3 spans 16 amino acids. The CDR3 nucleotides read TGTGCCGTTACTGGGGATCGACTAGCGGGAGGCAATGAGCAGTTCTTC. Translated: CAVTGDRLAGGNEQFF.

This clonotype turned up a few times. The chain uses TRBV4-2 and TRBJ1-2; TRBD1 agrees at 11 bases. The V segment lost 0 bases and the J segment 5 bases; nucleotides outside the gene matches: 5. The CDR3 has 16 amino acids. Germline V gives CDR1 LGHNA, CDR2 YNFKEQ. CDR3 residues: CASSQDEGTGGYGYTF. The CDR3 DNA reads as TGTGCCAGCAGCCAAGATGAGGGGACAGGGGGATATGGCTACACCTTC.

The chain employs TRBV9 and TRBJ2-3, with 7 nucleotides matching TRBD2. The CDR3 has 15 residues. V shed 0 bases, J shed 8 bases, and the junction held 9 bases outside the gene matches. The germline V gene encodes CDR1 SGDLS and CDR2 YYNGEE. The CDR3 nucleotides read TGTGCCAGCAGCGTAGATGGCGGGAGCTCAGGTACGCAGTATTTT. Translated: CASSVDGGSSGTQYF.

This clonotype was counted once. The chain couples TRBV20-1 to TRBJ2-2; either TRBD1 or TRBD2 may fit D (5 bases each). From germline, CDR1 is DFQATT and CDR2 SNEGSKA (reference sequence). V shed 2 bases and J shed 3 bases, with 19 bases lying between them. The CDR3 contains 17 residues. The CDR3 is CSARCRDALCDTGELFF. The CDR3 bases are TGCAGTGCTAGATGTCGGGACGCGCTTTGCGACACCGGGGAGCTGTTTTTT.

This clonotype was seen repeatedly, ten times or more. The chain employs TRBV7-2 and TRBJ2-2, with D hard to call. CDR1 and CDR2 (germline): SGHTA, FQGNSA. With 1 base removed from V and 7 bases from J, the gap between germline ends came to 10 bases. The CDR3 is 14 residues long. The CDR3 loop is CASSLGSTDGELFF. CDR3 DNA: TGTGCCAGCAGCTTAGGGTCTACGGACGGGGAGCTGTTTTTT.

As for this clonotype: A much larger clone differs by one base, so this may be a read error. The chain carries TRBV7-2 and TRBJ2-3; TRBD2 matches at 13 bases. V was pared by 5 bases and J by 7 bases, with 3 bases of the junction left unmatched. CDR3 length: 14 amino acids. Germline values: CDR1 SGHTA, CDR2 FQGNSA. CDR3 residues: CASSQTSGRYTQYF. The CDR3 nucleotides are TGTGCCAGCAGCCAGACTAGCGGGAGGTATACGCAGTATTTT.

The CDR3: CASSESGDHEQYF. In DNA, the CDR3 is TGTGCCAGCAGTGAATCAGGGGACCACGAGCAGTACTTC. This chain connects TRBV2 to TRBJ2-7; a possible D gene is TRBD1 (6 bases). The V gene lost 2 bases and the J gene lost 5 bases, with 10 bases spanning the gap. The CDR3 is 13 amino acids. The germline CDR1 and CDR2 sequences are SNHLY and FYNNEI.

This clonotype was seen repeatedly, ten times or more. The V gene is TRBV7-6, the J gene TRBJ2-2; D remains unclear. Per germline, CDR1 SGHVS and CDR2 FNYEAQ. V lost 7 bases to trimming and J lost 7 bases, with 16 bases between them. This CDR3 comprises 14 residues. The CDR3 is CASTPRGEDGELFF. The DNA of the CDR3 is TGTGCCAGCACCCCGAGAGGAGAGGACGGGGAGCTGTTTTTT.

This clonotype was counted between two and nine times. The chain recombines TRBV30 with TRBJ1-1, with no clear D. The ends were cut back, 5 bases at V and 4 bases at J, with 14 bases in the middle. Germline V lookup: CDR1 GTSNPN, CDR2 SVGIG (reference sequence). The CDR3 sequence is 13 residues long. Here the CDR3 reads CAWDSTSLTEAFF. CDR3 sequence (DNA): TGTGCCTGGGACTCGACATCTCTCACTGAAGCTTTCTTT. The full variable domain, rest sourced from reference TRBV30 and TRBJ1-1, is SQTIHQWPATLVQPVGSPLSLECTVEGTSNPNLYWYRQAAGRGLQLLFYSVGIGQISSEVPQNLSASRPQDRQFILSSKKLLLSDSGFYLCAWDSTSLTEAFFGQGTRLTVV.

The J gene is TRBJ2-1, the V gene TRBV12-3 or TRBV12-4; 7 positions agree with TRBD2. V was pared by 5 bases and J by 12 bases, with 13 bases of the junction left unmatched. CDR3 size: 14 residues. The CDR3 region has the DNA TGTGCCAGCAGTGCCTCTAGCGGTCAGGGAGGGCAGTTCTTC. Translating it yields CASSASSGQGGQFF.

V is TRBV19 and J is TRBJ1-1, with D tentatively TRBD1 (5 bases). V dropped 8 bases and J dropped 5 bases, with 18 bases sitting between them. This CDR3 contains 14 residues. Germline lookup yields CDR1 LNHDA and CDR2 SQIVND (reference sequence). This chain's CDR3 is CASGRGGSKTEAFF. CDR3 DNA: TGTGCCAGTGGACGTGGGGGGTCGAAAACTGAAGCTTTCTTT.

This rearrangement joins TRBV12-3 or TRBV12-4 to TRBJ2-5, with a tentative D call TRBD1 (7 bases). V gave up 6 bases and J gave up 5 bases, with 16 bases separating them. This CDR3 has 14 amino acids. The CDR3, as DNA: TGTGCCAGCAGCCAGGGGGGTCCCCGGGAGACCCAGTACTTC. It translates to CASSQGGPRETQYF.

The genes are TRBV6-8 and TRBJ2-3; either TRBD1 or TRBD2 may supply D (5 bases each). From germline, CDR1 is MNHGY and CDR2 SAAAGT. This CDR3 has 16 amino acids. V gave up 2 bases and J gave up 5 bases, with 17 bases separating them. The CDR3 sequence: CASSYARGGPEDTQYF. In nucleotides, the CDR3 is TGTGCCAGCAGTTACGCGAGGGGTGGGCCCGAAGATACGCAGTATTTT.

V and J are TRBV30 and TRBJ2-1; a possible D gene is TRBD2 (6 bases). CDR3 length equals 20 residues. Trimming cost V 1 base and J 1 base, with 26 bases left between them. The V gene's germline CDR1 is GTSNPN and CDR2 SVGIG (reference sequence). The CDR3 coding sequence is TGTGCCTGGAGTGAAATGTGGTTCTCGGGCCGAGGACTATCCTACAATGAGCAGTTCTTC. This codes for CAWSEMWFSGRGLSYNEQFF.

The V gene is TRBV10-3, the J gene TRBJ2-1; D may be TRBD2 (5 bases). The ends were cut back, 10 bases at V and 3 bases at J, with 7 bases in the middle. This CDR3 comprises 11 residues. Germline CDR1 and CDR2: ENHRY and SYGVKD. In nucleotides, the CDR3 is TGTGCCACCCGGGACTACAATGAGCAGTTCTTC. Protein: CATRDYNEQFF.

The chain has TRBV4-1 and TRBJ2-5; 11 positions match TRBD2. Germline-derived CDR1 and CDR2 are MGHRA and YSYEKL. The CDR3 runs 16 residues. With 1 base clipped from V and 4 bases from J, the junction kept 5 bases outside the gene matches. CDR3 sequence reads: CASSQAVTSGTETQYF. CDR3 nucleotides: TGCGCCAGCAGCCAAGCGGTGACTAGCGGGACAGAGACCCAGTACTTC.

In this sample, this clonotype turned up many times. This rearrangement joins TRBV12-3 or TRBV12-4 to TRBJ1-1; no clear D gene. V dropped 3 bases and J dropped 1 base, with 9 bases sitting between them. There are 14 residues in the CDR3. This CDR3 is CASSLISGNTEAFF. The CDR3 bases are TGTGCCAGCAGTTTGATTTCGGGGAACACTGAAGCTTTCTTT.

The chain joins TRBV11-2 to TRBJ1-1, with a possible D match to TRBD1 (6 bases). Germline V gene lookup returns CDR1 SGHAT and CDR2 FQNNGV. V lost 1 base, J lost 3 bases, and 9 bases lay in between. The CDR3 runs 14 residues. CDR3 amino acids: CASSLVGADTEAFF. CDR3 bases: TGTGCCAGCAGCTTAGTGGGGGCCGACACTGAAGCTTTCTTT.

In its sample, this clonotype was seen a few times. J is TRBJ2-7 and V is TRBV25-1; D is unclear. Germline CDR1 and CDR2: MGHDK and SYGVNS. V lost 1 base, J lost 3 bases, and 13 bases lay in between. The CDR3 length is 15 residues. CDR3 protein: CASSEFGPELYEQYF. The CDR3 DNA sequence: TGTGCCAGCAGTGAATTCGGCCCTGAACTCTACGAGCAGTACTTC.